These T cell receptor beta chains were read from a single sample in a study of radiotherapy plus CTLA-4 blockade in lung cancer. The assay was immunoSEQ multiplex PCR, and TCRdb's table has in-frame clones only and misses some. The sample comprises roughly 110,000 clones, about four fifths of which are singletons, and about 3.3% rests with the top ten. Sequencing used peripheral blood, obtained from a patient treated with radiotherapy plus ipilimumab. The source is a human donor with non-small cell lung cancer that progressed on radiotherapy plus ipilimumab. Some clones in this sample may be carry-over from other donors' samples. Each CDR3 is given with its conserved first and last residue. A D gene is named only where the DNA matches it firmly. Rows give clone size only sometimes, using once, few, many, or a class for an expanded clone.

d_gene	v_gene	j_gene	abundance	CDR3nt	CDR3aa
TRBD1	TRBV2	TRBJ1-1	.	TGTGCCACCACGATCAGGGACAGGGGATTGAGGGACACTGAAGCTTTCTTT	CATTIRDRGLRDTEAFF
.	TRBV19	TRBJ1-1	.	TGTGCCAGTAGTATAGACAGGGACAAAGTGGCTTTCTTT	CASSIDRDKVAFF
TRBD1	TRBV5-6	TRBJ2-7	.	TGTGCCAGCAGCACCTCGCGACAGGGGGCCGGTGAGCAGTACTTC	CASSTSRQGAGEQYF
TRBD1	TRBV4-3	TRBJ2-5	.	TGCGCCAGCAGCCAAGATTGGGGACAGCAAGAGACCCAGTACTTC	CASSQDWGQQETQYF
TRBD2	TRBV5-1	TRBJ2-3	.	TGCGCCAGCCAAAACCTAGAGCGGGGGACCACAGATACGCAGTATTTT	CASQNLERGTTDTQYF
.	TRBV7-2	TRBJ1-4	few	TGTGCCAGTAGCCGGGCTGATAATGAAAAACTGTTTTTT	CASSRADNEKLFF
.	TRBV9	TRBJ1-6	.	TGTGCCAGCAGCGTAGAGGGCGGGACACCCCTCCACTTT	CASSVEGGTPLHF
TRBD1	TRBV9	TRBJ1-1	.	TGTGCCAGCAGCGTAGGTACAGGGGGGGACACTGAAGCTTTCTTT	CASSVGTGGDTEAFF
.	TRBV4-3	TRBJ2-2	.	TGCGCCAGCAGCCCTAGGGCCGGGGAGCTGTTTTTT	CASSPRAGELFF
.	TRBV5-3	TRBJ1-5	.	TGTGCCAGAAGCTTTGACGACTATAGCAATCAGCCCCAGCATTTT	CARSFDDYSNQPQHF